This T cell receptor (beta chain) comes out of a study of blood T cell repertoires in COVID-19. Germline V gene sequence: CDR1 SGHNT, CDR2 YYREEE (reference sequence). This CDR3 is 15 amino acids long. To note about this clone: The junction does not match germline at one end; this may be a read error.

Profiling relied on immunoSEQ multiplex PCR, and the TCRdb table lists in-frame clones only, not all of them. The sample carries more than 90,000 clones, 60% to 85% recorded once. The receptor was derived from a man between 65 and 80 years old with acute or convalescent COVID-19. The chain uses TRBV5-4 and TRBJ2-2; TRBD2 aligns across 9 bases. Specimen: peripheral blood. CDR3 DNA sequence: TGTGCCCGCAGCTTGGGCGGGGGGGCCGGCGGGGAGCTGTTTTTT. Its translation: CARSLGGGAGGELFF. The whole variable domain, remainder taken from reference TRBV5-4 and TRBJ2-2, is ETGVTQSPTHLIKTRGQQVTLRCSSQSGHNTVSWYQQALGQGPQFIFQYYREEENGRGNFPPRFSGLQFPNYSSELNVNALELDDSALYLCARSLGGGAGGELFFGEGSRLTVL.